The 29 T cell receptor beta chains presented below share a single source sample, sequenced in a study of T cell repertoires in cytomegalovirus infection. From the reads, TCRdb called clonotypes with MiXCR, one entry per CDR3 protein. The sample yields roughly 190,000 distinct CDR3 sequences, less than 9.5% seen once. The material sequenced was PBMCs. These TCRs come from a human donor in good health (CMV status not recorded). Some clones in this sample may be carry-over from other donors' samples.

On this clonotype: A much larger clone lies a single base off, so this may be a read error. The chain combines TRBV5-6 with TRBJ1-1; no definite D call. Trimming stripped 0 bases from V and 5 bases from J, with 8 bases between. The CDR3 totals 13 residues. Germline V gene sequence: CDR1 SGHDT, CDR2 YYEEEE. The CDR3 sequence is CASSLGGKTEAFF. As DNA, the CDR3 is TGTGCCAGCAGCTTGGGCGGGAAAACTGAAGCTTTCTTT.

There are a few counts of this clonotype. The chain combines TRBV5-6 with TRBJ1-2; D is ambiguous. The ends were cut back, 1 base at V and 3 bases at J, with 10 bases in the middle. Germline V CDR1 and CDR2: SGHDT, YYEEEE. The CDR3 extends over 14 amino acids. CDR3 DNA sequence: TGTGCCAGCAGCTTGCGTCGCCGATACTATGGCTACACCTTC. It specifies CASSLRRRYYGYTF.

This clonotype was recorded at least ten times. This chain connects TRBV7-2 to TRBJ2-3, with TRBD2 as a possible D gene (5 bases). The CDR3 consists of 15 residues. From germline, CDR1 is SGHTA and CDR2 FQGNSA. V shed 6 bases and J shed 3 bases, with 16 bases lying between them. CDR3 bases: TGTGCCAGCAGTTCCAAGAACGGGGAAACAGATACGCAGTATTTT. The encoded protein is CASSSKNGETDTQYF.

This clonotype was seen at least ten times. The rearrangement joins TRBV7-2 to TRBJ2-5; 7 nucleotides match TRBD1. The V and J ends lost 5 bases and 2 bases, in that order; junction bases with no gene match: 5. The CDR3 runs 14 residues. Looked up from germline, CDR1 is SGHTA and CDR2 is FQGNSA. CDR3 bases: TGTGCCAGCAGCATCGGGACAGCTCAAGAGACCCAGTACTTC. Its translation is CASSIGTAQETQYF.

The sample holds many counts of this clonotype. The V and J genes are TRBV28 and TRBJ1-4, with 7 positions matching TRBD1. J was trimmed by 3 bases and V by 5 bases; bases with no gene match: 12. Germline-derived CDR1 and CDR2 are MDHEN and SYDVKM. This CDR3 has 17 amino acids. The DNA of the CDR3 is TGTGCCAGCAGTCCCCGACAGGGCTGGTCGGCTAATGAAAAACTGTTTTTT. Amino acid sequence: CASSPRQGWSANEKLFF.

The chain uses TRBV6-4 and TRBJ2-3; TRBD1 is a possible D gene (5 bases). The CDR3 is made up of 14 amino acids. Trimming took 3 bases from V and 3 from J, leaving 10 bases between them. From germline, CDR1 is MRHNA and CDR2 SNTAGT. As DNA, the CDR3 is TGTGCCAGCAGTGAAGGACAACCGACAGATACGCAGTATTTT. It specifies CASSEGQPTDTQYF.

This clonotype occurred many times. CDR3 in DNA: TGCAGTGCTAGGTCCAGGGATCGGGCAGATACGCAGTATTTT. It encodes CSARSRDRADTQYF. This chain links TRBV20-1 with TRBJ2-3; D might be TRBD1 (5 bases). This CDR3 is 14 amino acids long. Germline V lookup: CDR1 DFQATT, CDR2 SNEGSKA (reference sequence). The V and J ends lost 3 bases and 4 bases respectively, with 14 bases between them.

This clonotype came up a few times. This rearrangement joins TRBV28 to TRBJ1-1, with TRBD1 matching over 8 bases. The CDR3 has 14 residues. The germline gives CDR1 MDHEN, CDR2 SYDVKM. V lost 5 bases, J lost 3 bases, and 5 bases stayed unmatched. CDR3 DNA sequence: TGTGCCAGCAGTCCTCAGGGGGCGCACACTGAAGCTTTCTTT. Translated, it gives CASSPQGAHTEAFF. Filled out from reference TRBV28 and TRBJ1-1, the complete variable domain reads DVKVTQSSRYLVKRTGEKVFLECVQDMDHENMFWYRQDPGLGLRLIYFSYDVKMKEKGDIPEGYSVSREKKERFSLILESASTNQTSMYLCASSPQGAHTEAFFGQGTRLTVV.

V is TRBV28 and J is TRBJ1-1, with 7 bases lining up with TRBD1. There are 15 residues in the CDR3. Germline-derived CDR1 and CDR2 are MDHEN and SYDVKM. The V segment lost 5 bases and the J segment 0 bases; nucleotides outside the gene matches: 6. As DNA, the CDR3 is TGTGCCAGCAGTCACCTGACAGGGATGAACACTGAAGCTTTCTTT. Protein product: CASSHLTGMNTEAFF. Full variable domain (outside the CDR3, taken from reference TRBV28 and TRBJ1-1): DVKVTQSSRYLVKRTGEKVFLECVQDMDHENMFWYRQDPGLGLRLIYFSYDVKMKEKGDIPEGYSVSREKKERFSLILESASTNQTSMYLCASSHLTGMNTEAFFGQGTRLTVV.

About this clonotype itself: This could be a read error, since a much larger clone is one nucleotide away. This chain links TRBV28 with TRBJ2-7; D is perhaps TRBD1 or TRBD2 (5 bases each). Germline values: CDR1 MDHEN, CDR2 SYDVKM. V gave up 4 bases and J gave up 6 bases, with 16 bases separating them. The CDR3 is 14 residues long. CDR3 loop: CASSSGASKPEQYF. In DNA, the CDR3 is TGTGCCAGCAGTTCCGGGGCTAGCAAACCCGAGCAGTACTTC. Using reference TRBV28 and TRBJ2-7 for the parts outside the CDR3, the full variable domain is DVKVTQSSRYLVKRTGEKVFLECVQDMDHENMFWYRQDPGLGLRLIYFSYDVKMKEKGDIPEGYSVSREKKERFSLILESASTNQTSMYLCASSSGASKPEQYFGPGTRLTVT.

The table lists this clonotype with many counts. DNA for the CDR3: TGTGCCAGCAGCTTGGGACTAGGCGACACCGGGGAGCTGTTTTTT. The encoded protein is CASSLGLGDTGELFF. This chain uses TRBV5-6 with TRBJ2-2, with D tentatively TRBD2 (6 bases). CDR3 length equals 15 residues. CDR1 and CDR2 from the germline V gene are SGHDT and YYEEEE. V lost 0 bases to trimming and J lost 3 bases, with 9 bases between them.

This clonotype was observed a handful of times. V and J are TRBV7-6 and TRBJ2-3; D ambiguous. CDR1 and CDR2 (germline): SGHVS, FNYEAQ. This CDR3 region has 15 residues. Trimming removed 1 base from V and 2 bases from J, with 10 bases in between. The CDR3 region is CASSLEGRTTDTQYF. The CDR3, as DNA: TGTGCCAGCAGCTTAGAGGGTCGAACCACAGATACGCAGTATTTT. Combining the CDR3 with reference TRBV7-6 and TRBJ2-3 gives the whole variable domain GAGVSQSPRYKVTKRGQDVALRCDPISGHVSLYWYRQALGQGPEFLTYFNYEAQQDKSGLPNDRFSAERPEGSISTLTIQRTEQRDSAMYRCASSLEGRTTDTQYFGPGTRLTVL.

This clonotype was seen many times. This chain uses TRBV7-2 with TRBJ1-2; possibly TRBD1 for D (6 bases). The germline gives CDR1 SGHTA, CDR2 FQGNSA. Trimming left V 3 bases short and J 8 bases short, with 13 bases between. The CDR3 has 13 amino acids. CDR3 nucleotides: TGTGCCAGCAGCTTCCGGGGGGGGCACGGCTACACCTTC. Translating gives CASSFRGGHGYTF.

This clonotype was recorded many times. The rearrangement joins TRBV12-3 or TRBV12-4 to TRBJ1-5; D gene unclear. The V gene lost 6 bases and the J gene lost 0 bases, with 12 bases spanning the gap. The CDR3 totals 15 residues. The DNA for the CDR3 is TGTGCCAGCAGCCCCCGAGTACATAGCAATCAGCCCCAGCATTTT. Protein: CASSPRVHSNQPQHF.

This clonotype came up a few times. The chain couples TRBV27 to TRBJ2-7, with D unresolved. Germline CDR1 MNHEY, CDR2 SMNVEV (reference sequence). The CDR3 contains 13 residues. V dropped 6 bases and J dropped 2 bases, with 11 bases sitting between them. CDR3 DNA: TGTGCCAGCAGGTTGACTCCCACCTACGAGCAGTACTTC. Its protein product is CASRLTPTYEQYF.

This clonotype has at least ten counts. The V call is TRBV28, the J call TRBJ1-2; the D is unclear. Trimming removed 5 bases at V and 7 bases at J, with 5 bases between. The CDR3 spans 10 residues. Germline CDR1 is MDHEN and CDR2 is SYDVKM. CDR3 nucleotide sequence: TGTGCCAGCAGTCAGGTTGGCTACACCTTC. It encodes CASSQVGYTF.

The chain is built from TRBV20-1 and TRBJ1-1, with a tentative D call TRBD1 (6 bases). The germline gives CDR1 DFQATT, CDR2 SNEGSKA (reference sequence). There are 16 residues in the CDR3. V was shortened by 1 base and J by 3 bases, with 18 bases between the two germline ends. The CDR3 here is CSARATQGLKYTEAFF. The DNA for the CDR3 is TGCAGTGCTAGAGCAACACAGGGTCTTAAGTACACTGAAGCTTTCTTT.

The V and J genes are TRBV15 and TRBJ1-2; no clear D. Trimming took off 5 bases at V and 0 bases at J, with 7 bases between the two ends. Germline V gives CDR1 LNHNV, CDR2 YYDKDF (reference sequence). CDR3 size: 13 residues. As DNA, the CDR3 is TGTGCCACCAGCGAGAGAACTAACTATGGCTACACCTTC. As protein: CATSERTNYGYTF.

The V call is TRBV6-5, the J call TRBJ2-7, with TRBD1 as a possible D gene (5 bases). The length of the CDR3 is 14 residues. Germline loops: CDR1 MNHEY, CDR2 SVGAGI. The V gene lost 2 bases and the J gene lost 0 bases, with 8 bases spanning the gap. In DNA form, the CDR3 reads TGTGCCAGCAGTTACGGCAGGGCCTCCTACGAGCAGTACTTC. This codes for CASSYGRASYEQYF.

This clonotype was found a few times. The V call is TRBV6-1, the J call TRBJ2-3; possibly TRBD1 or TRBD2 for D (5 bases each). V was cut by 0 bases and J by 3 bases, with 7 bases left in between. From germline, CDR1 is MNHNS and CDR2 SASEGT. This CDR3 is built from 14 residues. This chain's CDR3 is CASSEAGETDTQYF. CDR3 sequence (DNA): TGTGCCAGCAGTGAAGCGGGGGAAACAGATACGCAGTATTTT.

The table lists this clonotype with a few counts. This CDR3 is CASSLKGTEAFF. The CDR3 nucleotides read TGTGCCAGCAGCTTAAAGGGTACTGAAGCTTTCTTT. The chain couples TRBV7-9 to TRBJ1-1, with unresolved D. The CDR3 consists of 12 residues. CDR1 is SEHNR, CDR2 FQNEAQ, per germline (reference sequence). V lost 2 bases and J lost 5, with 6 bases in between. Full variable domain (rest looked up from reference TRBV7-9 and TRBJ1-1): DTGVSQNPRHKITKRGQNVTFRCDPISEHNRLYWYRQTLGQGPEFLTYFQNEAQLEKSRLLSDRFSAERPKGSFSTLEIQRTEQGDSAMYLCASSLKGTEAFFGQGTRLTVV.

This clonotype occurred many times. J is TRBJ1-2 and V is TRBV7-9; no definite D call. This CDR3 is 11 amino acids long. V was shortened by 3 bases and J by 6 bases, with 5 bases between the two germline ends. Germline V gene data show CDR1 as SEHNR and CDR2 as FQNEAQ (reference sequence). The CDR3 reads CASSLTDGYTF. In DNA form, the CDR3 reads TGTGCCAGCAGCTTGACGGATGGCTACACCTTC. Complete variable domain (other parts from reference TRBV7-9 and TRBJ1-2): DTGVSQNPRHKITKRGQNVTFRCDPISEHNRLYWYRQTLGQGPEFLTYFQNEAQLEKSRLLSDRFSAERPKGSFSTLEIQRTEQGDSAMYLCASSLTDGYTFGSGTRLTVV.

In this sample, this clonotype turned up many times. The V and J genes are TRBV7-2 and TRBJ1-1, with a tentative D call TRBD1 (6 bases). V lost 4 bases and J lost 1, with 10 bases in between. The germline gives CDR1 SGHTA, CDR2 FQGNSA. The CDR3 is made up of 14 amino acids. The CDR3 sequence: CASSSRTENTEAFF. DNA of the CDR3: TGTGCCAGCAGCTCAAGGACAGAGAACACTGAAGCTTTCTTT.

This clonotype was picked up many times. The genes are TRBV19 and TRBJ2-2; D is unclear. In germline, CDR1 is LNHDA, CDR2 SQIVND (reference sequence). The CDR3 is 10 amino acids. The CDR3 here is CPKDTGELFF. The CDR3 DNA follows: TGTCCCAAAGACACCGGGGAGCTGTTTTTT.

The chain joins TRBV7-4 to TRBJ1-1; 7 bases align to TRBD1. Germline CDR1 SGHVT, CDR2 SQSDAQ. V lost 5 bases and J lost 5; bases outside the gene matches: 5. The CDR3 is made up of 13 amino acids. In DNA form, the CDR3 reads TGTGCCAGCAGCGCCGACAGGGTAACTGAAGCTTTCTTT. This encodes CASSADRVTEAFF.

This clonotype was detected a few times. The CDR3 is CASSLIGAGANVLTF. DNA of the CDR3: TGTGCCAGCAGCTTAATAGGGGCTGGGGCCAACGTCCTGACTTTC. V and J are TRBV7-2 and TRBJ2-6, with D perhaps matching TRBD1 (5 bases). Per germline, CDR1 SGHTA and CDR2 FQGNSA. V lost 2 bases to trimming and J lost 2 bases, with 7 bases between them. This CDR3 spans 15 amino acids.

As DNA, the CDR3 is TGTGCCAGCAGCTTAGGAATGGGGACTGGGGCCAACGTCCTGACTTTC. Translating gives CASSLGMGTGANVLTF. The V and J genes are TRBV7-9 and TRBJ2-6; no reliable D call. CDR3 length: 16 residues. Trimming took 1 base from V and 2 from J, leaving 9 bases between them. CDR1 SEHNR and CDR2 FQNEAQ come from the germline V gene (reference sequence).

CDR3 nucleotides: TGTGCCAGCAGTACCCCGGGACTAGCGGGCCCGCAGTACTTC. Amino acids: CASSTPGLAGPQYF. The chain recombines TRBV28 with TRBJ2-7; 12 bases are a match to TRBD2. V was clipped by 5 bases and J by 9 bases; unmatched bases: 8. The CDR3 is made up of 14 amino acids. From germline, CDR1 is MDHEN and CDR2 SYDVKM.

This clonotype has at least ten counts. The rearrangement uses TRBV7-2 and TRBJ2-7; 9 nucleotides align to TRBD2. J was trimmed by 5 bases and V by 1 base; bases with no gene match: 9. CDR1 and CDR2 from the germline V gene are SGHTA and FQGNSA. This CDR3 is 16 amino acids long. The CDR3 nucleotides are TGTGCCAGCAGCTTAGTAATAGCGGGAGTGTCGAACGAGCAGTACTTC. This encodes CASSLVIAGVSNEQYF.